A selection of T cell receptor beta chains follows, all from one sample in a study of blood T cell repertoires in COVID-19. Sequencing was performed with immunoSEQ multiplex PCR; in TCRdb, only in-frame clones are kept and a portion is missing. The table includes a few hundred thousand clones, 91% detected once. The sequenced sample was peripheral blood. Receptor source: a person under 35 with COVID-19, enrolled during active disease. Each CDR3 is given with its conserved first and last residue. The D gene is left open where the match is weak. Only part of the rows carry a size: once, few, many, or a class if the clone is expanded.

J gene: TRBJ2-1; D gene: TRBD2; clone size: NA; V gene: TRBV18; CDR3 protein: CASSPLAGQSYNEQFF; CDR3 DNA: TGTGCCAGCTCACCCCTAGCGGGGCAGTCCTACAATGAGCAGTTCTTC
J gene: TRBJ1-2; D gene: NA; clone size: NA; V gene: TRBV3-1/TRBV3-2; CDR3 protein: CASSQVGVGGYTF; CDR3 DNA: TGTGCCAGCAGCCAAGTAGGAGTAGGTGGCTACACCTTC
J gene: TRBJ1-3; D gene: NA; clone size: NA; V gene: TRBV9; CDR3 protein: CASSSTGHFSGNTIYF; CDR3 DNA: TGTGCCAGCAGCTCGACGGGACACTTCTCTGGAAACACCATATATTTT
J gene: TRBJ2-7; D gene: NA; clone size: once; V gene: TRBV7-2; CDR3 protein: CASSYPTYEQYF; CDR3 DNA: TGTGCCAGCAGCTACCCTACCTACGAGCAGTACTTC
J gene: TRBJ1-6; D gene: NA; clone size: NA; V gene: TRBV2; CDR3 protein: CASSPQSNNSPLHF; CDR3 DNA: TGTGCCAGCAGTCCCCAGTCCAATAATTCACCCCTCCACTTT
J gene: TRBJ2-2; D gene: TRBD2; clone size: NA; V gene: TRBV10-2; CDR3 protein: CASTPGLAGIGELFF; CDR3 DNA: TGCGCCAGCACCCCGGGACTAGCCGGGATCGGGGAGCTGTTTTTT
J gene: TRBJ1-1; D gene: NA; clone size: NA; V gene: TRBV7-9; CDR3 protein: CASRAGNTEAFF; CDR3 DNA: TGTGCCAGCCGCGCGGGGAACACTGAAGCTTTCTTT
J gene: TRBJ2-3; D gene: NA; clone size: NA; V gene: TRBV5-4; CDR3 protein: CASSFVAGSTDTQYF; CDR3 DNA: TGTGCCAGCAGCTTTGTGGCGGGAAGCACAGATACGCAGTATTTT
J gene: TRBJ2-2; D gene: TRBD1; clone size: once; V gene: TRBV15; CDR3 protein: CATSRDLRTGALNTGELFF; CDR3 DNA: TGTGCCACCAGCAGAGATCTGCGGACAGGAGCCTTGAACACCGGGGAGCTGTTTTTT
J gene: TRBJ1-2; D gene: NA; clone size: NA; V gene: TRBV5-3; CDR3 protein: CARRHSWGRADGYTF; CDR3 DNA: TGTGCCAGAAGACACTCGTGGGGGAGGGCGGATGGCTACACCTTC
J gene: TRBJ2-1; D gene: TRBD1; clone size: NA; V gene: TRBV7-9; CDR3 protein: CASFRGGRSYNEQFF; CDR3 DNA: TGTGCCAGCTTTCGAGGGGGCCGCTCCTACAATGAGCAGTTCTTC
J gene: TRBJ2-2; D gene: TRBD2; clone size: NA; V gene: TRBV11-2; CDR3 protein: CASHGLAGYTGELFF; CDR3 DNA: TGTGCCAGCCATGGACTAGCGGGATATACCGGGGAGCTGTTTTTT
J gene: TRBJ1-2; D gene: NA; clone size: NA; V gene: TRBV28; CDR3 protein: CASRPHQGIGYTF; CDR3 DNA: TGTGCCAGCAGGCCCCACCAGGGGATTGGCTACACCTTC
J gene: TRBJ2-1; D gene: TRBD2; clone size: NA; V gene: TRBV4-3; CDR3 protein: CASSQGLAGGVYNEQFF; CDR3 DNA: TGCGCCAGCAGCCAGGGACTAGCGGGAGGTGTCTACAATGAGCAGTTCTTC
J gene: TRBJ2-1; D gene: TRBD1; clone size: NA; V gene: TRBV28; CDR3 protein: CASGGGTGTRNEQFF; CDR3 DNA: TGTGCCAGCGGCGGAGGGACAGGCACACGCAATGAGCAGTTCTTC
J gene: TRBJ2-1; D gene: NA; clone size: NA; V gene: TRBV7-7; CDR3 protein: CASSLDVAGEQFF; CDR3 DNA: TGTGCTAGCAGCTTAGATGTAGCTGGTGAGCAGTTCTTC
J gene: TRBJ2-2; D gene: NA; clone size: once; V gene: TRBV29-1; CDR3 protein: CSVGILQGELFF; CDR3 DNA: TGCAGCGTTGGGATACTACAAGGGGAGCTGTTTTTT
J gene: TRBJ2-1; D gene: NA; clone size: NA; V gene: TRBV29-1; CDR3 protein: CSVLGPRGNEQFF; CDR3 DNA: TGCAGCGTCCTAGGGCCTAGGGGGAATGAGCAGTTCTTC
J gene: TRBJ1-1; D gene: NA; clone size: NA; V gene: TRBV10-3; CDR3 protein: CAISQPNQGTEAFF; CDR3 DNA: TGTGCCATCAGCCAACCAAACCAGGGTACTGAAGCTTTCTTT
J gene: TRBJ1-5; D gene: NA; clone size: NA; V gene: TRBV12-5; CDR3 protein: CASGEGLQPQHF; CDR3 DNA: TGTGCTAGTGGCGAGGGACTCCAGCCCCAGCATTTT
J gene: TRBJ2-1; D gene: TRBD2; clone size: NA; V gene: TRBV6-2/TRBV6-3; CDR3 protein: CASSYASGTSASSYNEQFF; CDR3 DNA: TGTGCCAGCAGTTACGCATCCGGGACTAGCGCCAGCTCCTACAATGAGCAGTTCTTC
J gene: TRBJ2-7; D gene: TRBD1; clone size: NA; V gene: TRBV5-6; CDR3 protein: CASSLGTGLFYEQYF; CDR3 DNA: TGTGCCAGCAGCCTGGGGACAGGGCTGTTCTACGAGCAGTACTTC
J gene: TRBJ2-3; D gene: TRBD2; clone size: NA; V gene: TRBV5-1; CDR3 protein: CASSSGLAGGRMDTQYF; CDR3 DNA: TGCGCCAGCAGCTCGGGACTAGCGGGAGGGCGGATGGATACGCAGTATTTT
J gene: TRBJ2-3; D gene: NA; clone size: NA; V gene: TRBV20-1; CDR3 protein: CSASWFRGTSTDTQYF; CDR3 DNA: TGCAGTGCTAGTTGGTTTCGGGGTACTAGCACAGATACGCAGTATTTT
J gene: TRBJ1-2; D gene: TRBD1; clone size: NA; V gene: TRBV27; CDR3 protein: CASSSRPGQGARAGYGYTF; CDR3 DNA: TGTGCCAGCAGTTCCCGACCGGGACAGGGGGCAAGGGCAGGCTATGGCTACACCTTC
J gene: TRBJ2-5; D gene: NA; clone size: once; V gene: TRBV24-1; CDR3 protein: CATSDFGSQYF; CDR3 DNA: TGTGCCACCAGTGATTTCGGGTCCCAGTACTTC
J gene: TRBJ2-7; D gene: NA; clone size: NA; V gene: TRBV6-5; CDR3 protein: CASSLSTGSSYEQYF; CDR3 DNA: TGTGCCAGCAGCCTCTCCACGGGGAGCTCCTACGAGCAGTACTTC
J gene: TRBJ2-2; D gene: TRBD2; clone size: NA; V gene: TRBV18; CDR3 protein: CASSPLAGNTGELFF; CDR3 DNA: TGTGCCAGCTCACCACTAGCGGGAAACACCGGGGAGCTGTTTTTT
J gene: TRBJ2-1; D gene: NA; clone size: once; V gene: TRBV11-2; CDR3 protein: CASSLDTGLFHEQFF; CDR3 DNA: TGTGCCAGCAGCTTAGACACGGGACTCTTCCATGAGCAGTTCTTC
J gene: TRBJ2-7; D gene: NA; clone size: NA; V gene: TRBV6-2/TRBV6-3; CDR3 protein: CASSYPAGRRAYEQYF; CDR3 DNA: TGTGCCAGCAGTTACCCCGCAGGGCGGCGCGCCTACGAGCAGTACTTC
J gene: TRBJ1-2; D gene: NA; clone size: once; V gene: TRBV7-9; CDR3 protein: CASSYTTGGYTF; CDR3 DNA: TGTGCCAGCAGCTATACGACAGGAGGCTACACCTTC
J gene: TRBJ1-2; D gene: NA; clone size: NA; V gene: TRBV6-2/TRBV6-3; CDR3 protein: CASSRAASGYTF; CDR3 DNA: TGTGCCAGCAGCCGTGCGGCAAGTGGCTACACCTTC
J gene: TRBJ1-2; D gene: NA; clone size: NA; V gene: TRBV25-1; CDR3 protein: CASSDRGGNYGYTF; CDR3 DNA: TGTGCCAGCAGCGACCGGGGGGGGAACTATGGCTACACCTTC
J gene: TRBJ2-3; D gene: TRBD1; clone size: NA; V gene: TRBV5-5; CDR3 protein: CASSQGASTDTQYF; CDR3 DNA: TGTGCCAGCAGCCAGGGGGCTAGCACAGATACGCAGTATTTT
J gene: TRBJ1-2; D gene: NA; clone size: NA; V gene: TRBV30; CDR3 protein: CAGGGYGYTF; CDR3 DNA: TGTGCCGGGGGGGGCTATGGCTACACCTTC
J gene: TRBJ2-7; D gene: TRBD2; clone size: few; V gene: TRBV18; CDR3 protein: CASSPLAGMSYEQYF; CDR3 DNA: TGTGCCAGCTCACCCCTAGCGGGGATGTCCTACGAGCAGTACTTC
J gene: TRBJ1-5; D gene: TRBD1; clone size: NA; V gene: TRBV19; CDR3 protein: CASSTQGAHSNQPQHF; CDR3 DNA: TGTGCCAGTAGTACACAGGGGGCCCATAGCAATCAGCCCCAGCATTTT
J gene: TRBJ2-7; D gene: NA; clone size: NA; V gene: TRBV6-5; CDR3 protein: CASSLDSLVEEQYF; CDR3 DNA: TGTGCCAGCAGCCTCGACAGCCTGGTCGAAGAGCAGTACTTC
J gene: TRBJ2-5; D gene: TRBD1; clone size: once; V gene: TRBV10-3; CDR3 protein: CAIRGGQGPQETQYF; CDR3 DNA: TGTGCCATCAGGGGCGGACAGGGCCCACAAGAGACCCAGTACTTC
J gene: TRBJ1-2; D gene: TRBD1; clone size: NA; V gene: TRBV20-1; CDR3 protein: CSARGQDGYTF; CDR3 DNA: TGCAGTGCTAGGGGACAGGATGGCTACACCTTC
J gene: TRBJ2-1; D gene: NA; clone size: once; V gene: TRBV11-2; CDR3 protein: CASREGAEQFF; CDR3 DNA: TGTGCCAGCAGGGAGGGGGCTGAGCAGTTCTTC
J gene: TRBJ1-2; D gene: TRBD1; clone size: NA; V gene: TRBV4-1; CDR3 protein: CASSQARTGDFYGYTF; CDR3 DNA: TGCGCCAGCAGCCAAGCCCGGACAGGAGACTTCTATGGCTACACCTTC
J gene: TRBJ2-7; D gene: NA; clone size: NA; V gene: TRBV12-3/TRBV12-4; CDR3 protein: CASSFTREEQYF; CDR3 DNA: TGTGCCAGCAGTTTCACTAGAGAAGAGCAGTACTTC
J gene: TRBJ2-1; D gene: TRBD2; clone size: NA; V gene: TRBV16; CDR3 protein: CASNLAGGVNEQFF; CDR3 DNA: TGTGCCAGCAACCTAGCGGGAGGGGTCAATGAGCAGTTCTTC